Presented here are 22 T cell receptor beta chains from one specimen sequenced in a study of blood T cells in healthy people across ages. Then a second PCR, running about 7 to 11 cycles, was carried out with a sample-barcoded 5' primer and a J-beta primer mix. TCRdb reanalysed the 5' RACE reads using MiXCR and keeps one entry per CDR3 protein. There are hundreds of thousands of distinct CDR3 sequences in the sample; over 45% occur only once, and about 54% lies in the top ten. What was sequenced was blood. The receptors stem from a man between 60 and 75 years old in good health.

This clonotype appeared once. The rearrangement uses TRBV7-2 and TRBJ1-2, with a possible D match to TRBD1 (6 bases). CDR3 size: 15 residues. Trimming removed 4 bases from V and 7 bases from J, with 19 bases in between. CDR1 and CDR2 from the germline V gene are SGHTA and FQGNSA. CDR3 protein: CASSSGERGRGGYTF. CDR3 nucleotides: TGTGCCAGCAGCTCCGGGGAGCGGGGGCGAGGTGGCTACACCTTC.

This clonotype was recorded many times. The chain links TRBV20-1 to TRBJ2-7, with 8 bases identical to TRBD2. Per the germline V gene, CDR1 is DFQATT and CDR2 is SNEGSKA (reference sequence). V shed 6 bases, J shed 7 bases, and the junction held 11 bases outside the gene matches. CDR3 length: 13 amino acids. CDR3 DNA: TGCAGTGCCCTCGGACTAGCCTTTGCTGAGCAGTACTTC. Encoded protein: CSALGLAFAEQYF.

This clonotype was counted ten times or more. This chain connects TRBV6-2 or TRBV6-3 to TRBJ2-1, with 10 bases that match TRBD2. This CDR3 is 15 amino acids long. The junction had 3 bases not matched to a gene; V was cut back by 5 bases and J by 2 bases. In germline, CDR1 is MNHEY, CDR2 SVGEGT. CDR3 residues: CASSPSGGPYNEQFF. In DNA form, the CDR3 reads TGTGCCAGCAGTCCTAGCGGGGGACCCTACAATGAGCAGTTCTTC.

This clonotype has more than one count but fewer than ten. The rearrangement links TRBV10-3 to TRBJ2-5; TRBD1 might be the D (5 bases). Trimming stripped 3 bases from V and 1 base from J, with 12 bases between. From germline, CDR1 is ENHRY and CDR2 SYGVKD. This CDR3 spans 15 amino acids. In DNA, the CDR3 is TGTGCCATCAGTGAAGGGGTCAGGACCCAAGAGACCCAGTACTTC. It is translated as CAISEGVRTQETQYF.

The chain links TRBV6-2 or TRBV6-3 to TRBJ1-2; 7 bases are a match to TRBD1. The CDR3 runs 14 residues. Germline loops: CDR1 MNHEY, CDR2 SVGEGT. Trimming took 2 bases from V and 0 from J; bases not matched to a gene: 0. The CDR3 DNA sequence: TGTGCCAGCAGTTACGACAGGGCTAACTATGGCTACACCTTC. As protein: CASSYDRANYGYTF.

This clonotype has just a few counts. The V call is TRBV12-3 or TRBV12-4, the J call TRBJ2-3; D uncertain. The CDR3 is 14 residues long. V gave up 3 bases and J gave up 0 bases, with 7 bases separating them. The CDR3 spells CASSFGRSTDTQYF. CDR3 nucleotides: TGTGCCAGCAGTTTTGGCAGAAGCACAGATACGCAGTATTTT.

V usage is TRBV12-3 or TRBV12-4 and J usage is TRBJ2-3; no clear D. Trimming left V 3 bases short and J 2 bases short, with 9 bases between. There are 14 residues in the CDR3. The CDR3 here is CASSLPTHTDTQYF. The CDR3 DNA follows: TGTGCCAGCAGTTTGCCGACACACACAGATACGCAGTATTTT.

This clonotype was detected a few times. This may be a read error, as it is one base from a much larger clone. This CDR3 reads CVSSQRWDNEQFF. The CDR3 nucleotides are TGTGTCAGCAGCCAAAGGTGGGACAATGAGCAGTTCTTC. The chain employs TRBV7-2 and TRBJ2-1; D gene ambiguous. The V gene's germline CDR1 is SGHTA and CDR2 FQGNSA. The CDR3 extends over 13 amino acids.

The J gene is TRBJ2-7, the V gene TRBV27, with a tentative D call TRBD2 (6 bases). The germline V gene encodes CDR1 MNHEY and CDR2 SMNVEV (reference sequence). V was cut by 2 bases and J by 2 bases, with 19 bases left in between. The CDR3 extends over 17 amino acids. CDR3 nucleotide sequence: TGTGCCAGCAGTTTAAGGGCAGTTGGGGCGGGGCCCTACGAGCAGTACTTC. Its protein is CASSLRAVGAGPYEQYF.

V is TRBV20-1 and J is TRBJ1-5, with D perhaps matching TRBD1 (5 bases). V was trimmed by 5 bases and J by 5 bases, leaving 13 bases between them. This CDR3 region has 13 residues. Germline loops: CDR1 DFQATT, CDR2 SNEGSKA (reference sequence). CDR3 bases: TGCAGTGCTGGCGGGGCCCGCCATCAGCCCCAGCATTTT. Protein sequence: CSAGGARHQPQHF.

This sequence joins TRBV12-3 or TRBV12-4 and TRBJ1-5; D call uncertain. This CDR3 comprises 12 residues. V was cut by 6 bases and J by 6 bases, with 9 bases left in between. CDR3 protein: CASSYATQPQHF. CDR3 bases: TGTGCCAGCAGCTACGCTACTCAGCCCCAGCATTTT.

Many counts were recorded for this clonotype. CDR3 amino acids: CASSHRSEGYTF. The CDR3 DNA is TGCGCCAGCAGCCACCGTAGTGAGGGCTACACCTTC. The rearrangement uses TRBV4-1 and TRBJ1-2; D uncertain. Per germline, CDR1 MGHRA and CDR2 YSYEKL. The CDR3 is 12 amino acids. Trimming took off 3 bases at V and 8 bases at J, with 10 bases between the two ends.

This clonotype was counted many times. This sequence joins TRBV7-2 and TRBJ2-7, with 9 bases that match TRBD2. Germline V gene lookup returns CDR1 SGHTA and CDR2 FQGNSA. Trimming cost V 5 bases and J 1 base; bases outside gene matches: 6. The CDR3 contains 15 residues. The CDR3 sequence is CASSPTSGLSYEQYF. CDR3 DNA sequence: TGTGCCAGCAGCCCCACTAGCGGGCTTTCCTACGAGCAGTACTTC.

Ten or more counts support this clonotype. The chain recombines TRBV7-2 with TRBJ2-1; no clear D gene. From germline, CDR1 is SGHTA and CDR2 FQGNSA. V shed 5 bases and J shed 3 bases, with 8 bases lying between them. This CDR3 region has 13 residues. The CDR3: CASSETNYNEQFF. For the CDR3, the DNA is TGTGCCAGCAGCGAGACGAACTACAATGAGCAGTTCTTC. Using reference TRBV7-2 and TRBJ2-1 for the parts outside the CDR3, the full variable domain is GAGVSQSPSNKVTEKGKDVELRCDPISGHTALYWYRQSLGQGLEFLIYFQGNSAPDKSGLPSDRFSAERTGGSVSTLTIQRTQQEDSAVYLCASSETNYNEQFFGPGTRLTVL.

As concerns this clonotype: This sequence may be a read error, since a much larger clone differs from it by one base. The rearrangement joins TRBV3-1 to TRBJ2-3; tentatively, D is TRBD1 or TRBD2 (5 bases each). The CDR3 consists of 13 residues. CDR1 LGHDT and CDR2 YNNKEL come from the germline V gene (reference sequence). The DNA of the CDR3 is TGTGCCAGCGGGGGTTATAGCACAGATACGCGGTATTTT. Its translation is CASGGYSTDTRYF.

This clonotype turned up a few times. This chain joins TRBV18 and TRBJ2-5; the match to TRBD2 covers 11 bases. This CDR3 has 16 residues. Trimming cost V 3 bases and J 11 bases; bases outside gene matches: 14. Germline values: CDR1 KGHSH, CDR2 LQKENI. The CDR3 is CASSPGLLAGGREQYF. Written as DNA, the CDR3 is TGTGCCAGCTCACCTGGGCTGCTAGCGGGAGGACGGGAGCAGTACTTC.

The genes are TRBV6-2 or TRBV6-3 and TRBJ1-2; the D is unclear. The V and J ends lost 5 bases and 2 bases respectively, with 12 bases between them. Per germline, CDR1 MNHEY and CDR2 SVGEGT. The CDR3 is 14 residues long. This CDR3 is CASSPTRGNYGYTF. CDR3 nucleotide sequence: TGTGCCAGCAGTCCGACAAGAGGGAACTATGGCTACACCTTC.

The CDR3 spells CSVVSGLLGVNNEQFF. The DNA of the CDR3 is TGCAGCGTGGTTTCGGGACTCCTGGGGGTAAACAATGAGCAGTTCTTC. The chain couples TRBV29-1 to TRBJ2-1, with a weak D call TRBD2 (6 bases). The CDR3 runs to 16 residues. Germline CDR1 and CDR2: SQVTM and ANQGSEA. V lost 6 bases and J lost 5, with 23 bases in between.

The chain uses TRBV12-3 or TRBV12-4 and TRBJ2-7, with TRBD1 identical over 9 bases. This CDR3 has 16 residues. After removal of 6 bases from V and 5 bases from J, the junction contained 14 bases not matched to a gene. CDR3 nucleotides: TGTGCCAGCAGACCTCTGGACAGGGGTTCTTCCCACGAGCAGTACTTC. Its protein is CASRPLDRGSSHEQYF.

The chain carries TRBV7-2 and TRBJ2-7, with D perhaps matching TRBD2 (6 bases). The J call may be wrong; the DNA end is better matched by TRBJ2-5. This CDR3 has 13 amino acids. Germline V gene sequence: CDR1 SGHTA, CDR2 FQGNSA. The CDR3 sequence: CASSLGGERTQYF. For the CDR3, the DNA is TGTGCCAGCAGCCTCGGGGGTGAGCGGACCCAGTACTTC.

J is TRBJ1-2 and V is TRBV2; TRBD1 matches 7 bases. The CDR3 spans 14 residues. Per the germline V gene, CDR1 is SNHLY and CDR2 is FYNNEI. Trimming took 10 bases from V and 6 from J; bases not matched to a gene: 14. For the CDR3, the DNA is TGTGCCACCACGTATAGGGGGCCGTTGAATGGCTACACCTTC. It codes for CATTYRGPLNGYTF.

The genes are TRBV7-2 and TRBJ1-2; no firm D call. The V end was cut by 2 bases, the J end by 0 bases, with 10 bases between. CDR1 and CDR2 from the germline V gene are SGHTA and FQGNSA. This CDR3 comprises 15 residues. In DNA, the CDR3 is TGTGCCAGCAGCTTAAAAGACCGAGCTAACTATGGCTACACCTTC. Amino acids: CASSLKDRANYGYTF.